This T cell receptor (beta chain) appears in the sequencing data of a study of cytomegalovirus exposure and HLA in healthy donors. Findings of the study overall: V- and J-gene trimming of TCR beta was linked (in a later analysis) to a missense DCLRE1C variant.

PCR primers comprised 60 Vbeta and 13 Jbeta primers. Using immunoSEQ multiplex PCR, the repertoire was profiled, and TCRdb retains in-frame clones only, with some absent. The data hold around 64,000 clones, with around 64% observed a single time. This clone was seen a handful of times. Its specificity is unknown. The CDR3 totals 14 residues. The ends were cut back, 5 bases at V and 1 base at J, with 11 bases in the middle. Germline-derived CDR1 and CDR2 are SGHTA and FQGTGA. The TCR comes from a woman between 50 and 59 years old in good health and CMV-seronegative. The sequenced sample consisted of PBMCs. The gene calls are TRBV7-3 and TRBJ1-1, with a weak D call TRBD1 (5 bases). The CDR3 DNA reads TGTGCCAGCAGCCACGGCGGGGCGAACACTGAAGCTTTCTTT. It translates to CASSHGGANTEAFF.